Given below is one T cell receptor (beta chain) in context. Amplification yielded TCR beta CDR3 regions, with RNA transcripts as the source. Using the HTBI primer set, a first-round RT-PCR was run on the TCR CDR3. Each CDR3 protein gets one entry after TCRdb re-called the multiplex PCR reads with MiXCR. The sample lists roughly 500,000 distinct CDR3 sequences; approximately 25% were seen once. This entry is derived from a study of T cells in Graves' hyperthyroidism and ophthalmopathy. Looking at the study overall: Peripheral blood specimens were obtained at initial diagnosis, prior to any treatment.

The CDR3 runs to 14 residues. CDR1 is SGHTA, CDR2 FQGNSA, per germline. Trimming cost V 0 bases and J 2 bases, with 7 bases left between them. Exclusion of a patient resulted from uncontrolled infection, other autoimmune disease, pregnancy or lactation. Around 10 ml fresh peripheral blood yielded the PBMCs. What was sequenced was blood. The chain joins TRBV7-2 to TRBJ2-5; no definite D call. This sequence originates from a woman aged 30 to 39 with Graves' ophthalmopathy. CDR3 in DNA: TGTGCCAGCAGCTTAGCCGGCAGACAAGAGACCCAGTACTTC. Its protein product is CASSLAGRQETQYF.